This T cell receptor (beta chain) was obtained from a study of neurological immune-mediated disorders. General study results and limits: None of the CDR3 amino acid sequences found in expanded clones was shared across subjects. This suggests that the TCR-beta repertoires were private in all groups.

This clonotype came up many times. Its antigen is still unknown. Time point: technical triplicate 3. The cells used in sorted libraries, CD4+ or CD8+ T cells, numbered 900,000 to 1,000,000. From 15-18 subjects, each sequencing run yielded over 180 million TCR-beta sequences. TCRdb recomputed calls from the 5' RACE reads with MiXCR, one row per CDR3 protein. Among approximately 28,000 distinct CDR3 sequences, roughly a sixth were seen once, and the ten largest hold about 4.9%. The CDR3 has 15 residues. Trimming stripped 4 bases from V and 3 bases from J, with 16 bases between. The germline V gene encodes CDR1 SGHRS and CDR2 YFSETQ.

The chain uses TRBV5-1 and TRBJ2-5; TRBD1 is a possible D gene (6 bases). Sequenced material: CD4+ T cells from blood. The sequence derives from a female donor with HTLV-1-associated myelopathy (HAM/TSP). CDR3 in amino acids: CASSLWGRVEETQYF. The CDR3 region has the DNA TGCGCCAGCAGCCTCTGGGGGCGCGTTGAAGAGACCCAGTACTTC.